Presented here are 20 T cell receptor beta chains from one specimen sequenced in a study of human T cells and chemical hapten exposure. Time point noted: pre-sensitization, week 0. This sample's treatment: therapeutic diphenylcyclopropenone sensitization with weekly scalp DPC. TCRdb re-called the RACE reads with MiXCR, one entry per CDR3 protein. The sample includes some 51,000 distinct CDR3 sequences, about 9% of them seen just once. Sample: whole blood, taken in connection with sensitization to the hapten diphenylcyclopropenone (DPC). These receptors were collected from a woman in her thirties or forties with alopecia areata. Some clones in this sample may be carry-over from other donors' samples.

The rearrangement joins TRBV20-1 to TRBJ2-1; 12 bases line up with TRBD2. Trimming at V came to 6 bases and at J to 5 bases, leaving 17 bases not matched to a gene. This CDR3 contains 18 residues. Germline values: CDR1 DFQATT, CDR2 SNEGSKA (reference sequence). The CDR3 DNA sequence: TGCAGTGCCGAACTAGCGGGGGGCCCCCCCGGCTTTAACAATGAGCAGTTCTTC. Its protein is CSAELAGGPPGFNNEQFF.

This clonotype was recorded at least ten times. This chain joins TRBV7-9 and TRBJ1-1; the D gene is possibly TRBD1 (5 bases). This CDR3 region has 14 residues. V was cut by 5 bases and J by 2 bases, with 12 bases left in between. CDR1 is SEHNR and CDR2 is FQNEAQ in the germline V gene (reference sequence). The CDR3 here is CASSQPGPNTEAFF. The DNA of the CDR3 is TGTGCCAGCAGCCAGCCGGGGCCCAACACTGAAGCTTTCTTT.

This clonotype has ten or more counts. This rearrangement joins TRBV20-1 to TRBJ2-5, with D tentatively TRBD2 (6 bases). Germline V gene sequence: CDR1 DFQATT, CDR2 SNEGSKA (reference sequence). Trimming cost V 6 bases and J 4 bases, with 18 bases left between them. The CDR3 is 14 residues long. Written as DNA, the CDR3 is TGCAGTGCGCCCGTGACTCTGGGAGGAGAGACCCAGTACTTC. It specifies CSAPVTLGGETQYF.

This clonotype was seen at least ten times. The CDR3 sequence: CASSSQGAITEAFF. CDR3 nucleotides: TGTGCCAGCAGTTCACAGGGGGCGATCACTGAAGCTTTCTTT. The rearrangement joins TRBV6-2 or TRBV6-3 to TRBJ1-1; 9 positions agree with TRBD1. The germline V gene encodes CDR1 MNHEY and CDR2 SVGEGT. V lost 4 bases, J lost 4 bases, and 4 bases stayed unmatched. The CDR3 sequence is 14 residues long.

The chain employs TRBV18 and TRBJ1-1, with D perhaps TRBD1 (5 bases). There are 11 residues in the CDR3. Germline V gene data show CDR1 as KGHSH and CDR2 as LQKENI. Trimming shortened V by 1 base and J by 11 bases, and 8 bases separated the two germline ends. The CDR3 reads CASSPQGQAFF. The DNA of the CDR3 is TGTGCCAGCTCACCACAGGGGCAGGCTTTCTTT. The full variable domain, with the rest looked up from reference TRBV18 and TRBJ1-1, is NAGVMQNPRHLVRRRGQEARLRCSPMKGHSHVYWYRQLPEEGLKFMVYLQKENIIDESGMPKERFSAEFPKEGPSILRIQQVVRGDSAAYFCASSPQGQAFFGQGTRLTVV.

The chain links TRBV7-8 to TRBJ2-7; 7 bases are shared with TRBD1. This CDR3 comprises 14 residues. V dropped 1 base and J dropped 4; count of bases not matched to a gene: 4. Germline CDR1 reads SGHVS; CDR2 reads FQNEAQ. Here the CDR3 DNA reads TGTGCCAGCAGCTTAGGGGGACAGAGGTACGAGCAGTACTTC. This translates into CASSLGGQRYEQYF.

This clonotype was seen a handful of times. V usage is TRBV12-3 or TRBV12-4 and J usage is TRBJ2-2; D not resolved. This CDR3 region has 13 residues. V was cut by 11 bases and J by 6 bases, with 16 bases left in between. The CDR3 protein is CAVRGFQAGELFF. In nucleotides, the CDR3 is TGTGCCGTCCGAGGCTTCCAGGCCGGGGAGCTGTTTTTT.

J is TRBJ2-1 and V is TRBV6-6; D not resolved. V lost 0 bases to trimming and J lost 2 bases, with 11 bases between them. There are 16 residues in the CDR3. CDR1 is MNHNY, CDR2 SVGAGI, per germline (reference sequence). CDR3 nucleotide sequence: TGTGCCAGCAGTTACTCGGTCCGCATCGCCTACAATGAGCAGTTCTTC. Its translation is CASSYSVRIAYNEQFF.

This clonotype was observed many times. The chain combines TRBV9 with TRBJ2-3; 7 bases are shared with TRBD2. The CDR3 totals 15 residues. V was clipped by 3 bases and J by 2 bases; unmatched bases: 6. Germline V gene lookup returns CDR1 SGDLS and CDR2 YYNGEE. DNA for the CDR3: TGTGCCAGCAGCGGGCTAGCGGAAGACACAGATACGCAGTATTTT. Translating gives CASSGLAEDTDTQYF.

This clonotype appeared many times. The J gene is TRBJ1-1, the V gene TRBV11-3, with D unresolved. Per germline, CDR1 SGHNT and CDR2 YENEEA. CDR3 length: 13 residues. Trimming removed 3 bases from V and 1 base from J, with 6 bases in between. The CDR3: CASSFFRNTEAFF. CDR3 coding DNA: TGTGCCAGCAGCTTCTTCAGGAACACTGAAGCTTTCTTT.

This clonotype was picked up a small number of times. The chain is built from TRBV29-1 and TRBJ2-3; D not certain. The CDR3 is 11 amino acids. Germline V gives CDR1 SQVTM, CDR2 ANQGSEA. V gave up 6 bases and J gave up 6 bases, with 10 bases separating them. The CDR3: CSVPPRDTQYF. As DNA, the CDR3 is TGCAGCGTCCCACCGAGGGATACGCAGTATTTT.

This clonotype appeared a few times. CDR3 in DNA: TGTGCCACCAGTCAGGGACTAGCCGGACGCAATGAGCAGTTCTTC. It is translated as CATSQGLAGRNEQFF. This chain links TRBV24-1 with TRBJ2-1, with 9 nucleotides matching TRBD2. Per the germline V gene, CDR1 is KGHDR and CDR2 is SFDVKD. The junction had 8 bases not matched to a gene; V was cut back by 6 bases and J by 6 bases. CDR3 length equals 15 residues.

This clonotype was detected many times. The rearrangement uses TRBV7-9 and TRBJ1-2, with D perhaps TRBD1 (5 bases). The CDR3 is 14 amino acids. V shed 2 bases and J shed 5 bases, with 12 bases lying between them. Germline CDR1 reads SEHNR; CDR2 reads FQNEAQ (reference sequence). Here the CDR3 reads CASSLQQGWYGYTF. The CDR3, as DNA: TGTGCCAGCAGCTTACAGCAGGGATGGTATGGCTACACCTTC.

This clonotype was picked up many times. The chain recombines TRBV29-1 with TRBJ2-3; the D is unclear. The length of the CDR3 is 13 residues. Trimming shortened V by 5 bases and J by 4 bases, and 13 bases separated the two germline ends. Germline lookup yields CDR1 SQVTM and CDR2 ANQGSEA. The CDR3 coding sequence is TGCAGCGTTCTGAGCGCACGTGCAGATACGCAGTATTTT. Translating it yields CSVLSARADTQYF.

Comment on this clonotype: The germline gene is not matched at one end of the junction; a read error may be the cause. The chain joins TRBV12-3 or TRBV12-4 to TRBJ1-1; D is uncertain. The CDR3 runs 12 residues. The CDR3 coding sequence is TGTGCCAGCAGTCAGGTGGCGGGCTCTTATTTTTTT. Protein product: CASSQVAGSYFF.

The table lists this clonotype with many counts. This chain connects TRBV6-5 to TRBJ2-3; D remains unclear. CDR3 size: 13 residues. V was pared by 11 bases and J by 1 base, with 13 bases between. Germline V gene sequence: CDR1 MNHEY, CDR2 SVGAGI. The DNA of the CDR3 is TGTGCCGCCGGTCACTGGGGCACAGATACGCAGTATTTT. It yields the protein CAAGHWGTDTQYF.

This clonotype was seen only a few times. The rearrangement uses TRBV12-3 or TRBV12-4 and TRBJ1-2; weak D call: TRBD1 (5 bases). The length of the CDR3 is 14 residues. V lost 6 bases and J 4 bases, leaving 15 bases between the germline ends. CDR3 sequence: CASSRGLEGYGYTF. The CDR3 region has the DNA TGTGCCAGCAGCCGGGGCCTAGAGGGCTATGGCTACACCTTC.

This clonotype was found many times. The chain recombines TRBV6-1 with TRBJ1-2; 8 bases fit TRBD1. CDR3 length: 13 amino acids. Germline V gene data show CDR1 as MNHNS and CDR2 as SASEGT. The J segment lost 8 bases and the V segment lost 6 bases, leaving 8 bases of the junction unmatched. For the CDR3, the DNA is TGTGCCAGCAGGCTTCCTGGACAGGGCGGCTACACCTTC. Translated: CASRLPGQGGYTF.

This clonotype has ten or more counts. CDR3 sequence: CASSLRGEAGELFF. The CDR3 nucleotides read TGCGCCAGCAGCTTGAGGGGAGAAGCCGGGGAGCTGTTTTTT. V usage is TRBV5-1 and J usage is TRBJ2-2; D tentatively reads TRBD1 or TRBD2 (5 bases each). The V gene's germline CDR1 is SGHRS and CDR2 YFSETQ. V lost 1 base to trimming and J lost 6 bases, with 10 bases between them. CDR3 size: 14 residues.

This clonotype was found a few times. V gene TRBV6-2 or TRBV6-3 combines with J gene TRBJ2-5; no reliable D call. Germline CDR1 is MNHEY and CDR2 is SVGEGT. The V gene lost 5 bases and the J gene lost 2 bases, with 3 bases spanning the gap. CDR3 size: 11 residues. The CDR3, as DNA: TGTGCCAGCAGTCCACAAGAGACCCAGTACTTC. This gives the protein CASSPQETQYF.